These 15 T cell receptor beta chains came from one sample sequenced in a study of CD8 T cells in ankylosing spondylitis. TCRdb analysed the 5' RACE reads with MiXCR anew, one entry per CDR3 protein. The sample has 300,000 to 400,000 distinct CDR3 sequences, over 12% seen once; the top ten hold 1.1%. The sample taken for sequencing was blood, either unsorted or a sorted T cell fraction (not recorded which). These receptors were collected from a male donor with ankylosing spondylitis or in good health (not recorded which).

The chain joins TRBV25-1 to TRBJ2-6, with D hard to call. Trimming removed 1 base from V and 0 bases from J, with 7 bases in between. The germline V gene encodes CDR1 MGHDK and CDR2 SYGVNS. This CDR3 comprises 16 residues. The CDR3 nucleotides read TGTGCCAGCAGTGAATCGGGCGGCTCTGGGGCCAACGTCCTGACTTTC. This sequence encodes CASSESGGSGANVLTF.

The chain is built from TRBV20-1 and TRBJ2-7; 14 bases match TRBD2. The CDR3 sequence is 16 residues long. Unmatched junction bases numbered 13, after V lost 5 bases and J lost 7 bases. The germline V gene encodes CDR1 DFQATT and CDR2 SNEGSKA (reference sequence). The CDR3 here is CSALTGTSGSVYEQYF. CDR3 nucleotides: TGCAGTGCTCTCACCGGGACTAGCGGGAGTGTGTATGAGCAGTACTTC.

The V call is TRBV21-1, the J call TRBJ1-5; the table gives TRBD1 as D, unverified against the DNA. TRBV21-1 is recorded as a pseudogene. This CDR3 has 18 amino acids. The CDR3 nucleotides are TGTGCCAGCAGCAAAGGACCGGTCGGGGGGAGCAGGAATCAGCCCCAGCATTTT. As protein: CASSKGPVGGSRNQPQHF.

This sequence joins TRBV10-3 and TRBJ1-1; the match to TRBD1 covers 7 bases. The germline V gene has CDR1 ENHRY and CDR2 SYGVKD. Germline trimming cut 4 bases from V and 3 bases from J; bases unmatched to any gene: 5. The CDR3 has 14 residues. CDR3 in amino acids: CAISAKGADTEAFF. DNA of the CDR3: TGTGCCATCAGTGCTAAGGGGGCGGACACTGAAGCTTTCTTT.

In its sample, this clonotype was seen a few times. The chain employs TRBV20-1 and TRBJ1-6; D ambiguous. Per the germline V gene, CDR1 is DFQATT and CDR2 is SNEGSKA (reference sequence). This CDR3 has 12 residues. With 0 bases removed from V and 10 bases from J, the gap between germline ends came to 7 bases. In DNA form, the CDR3 reads TGCAGTGCTAGAGAGCTCCTGTCACCCCTCCACTTT. Amino acid sequence: CSARELLSPLHF.

This sequence joins TRBV5-1 and TRBJ2-5; D gene uncertain. The CDR3 loop spans 16 amino acids. V lost 0 bases, J lost 3 bases, and 15 bases lay in between. The germline gives CDR1 SGHRS, CDR2 YFSETQ. The CDR3 region has the DNA TGCGCCAGCAGCTTGGAACCTCGGGCGGTCAAAGAGACCCAGTACTTC. Protein: CASSLEPRAVKETQYF.

This clonotype was picked up a small number of times. This sequence joins TRBV15 and TRBJ1-3; D is unresolved. The CDR3 has 15 amino acids. V was shortened by 0 bases and J by 5 bases, with 11 bases between the two germline ends. CDR1 and CDR2 from the germline V gene are LNHNV and YYDKDF (reference sequence). Here the CDR3 DNA reads TGTGCCACCAGCAGAGACTTCACCTTAAGAAACACCATATATTTT. It specifies CATSRDFTLRNTIYF.

The chain combines TRBV6-2 or TRBV6-3 with TRBJ2-1; 8 bases fit TRBD2. The CDR3 is made up of 15 amino acids. The V gene end was trimmed by 2 bases and the J gene end by 4 bases; junction bases not matched to a gene: 4. Germline CDR1 and CDR2: MNHEY and SVGEGT. The CDR3 spells CASSYIRGGYNEQFF. The CDR3 DNA follows: TGTGCCAGCAGTTACATCCGGGGGGGATACAATGAGCAGTTCTTC.

This clonotype was detected only a few times. The CDR3 region is CAISPGASGMVNTGELFF. The CDR3 DNA reads TGTGCCATCAGCCCGGGGGCTAGCGGGATGGTGAACACCGGGGAGCTGTTTTTT. The chain combines TRBV10-3 with TRBJ2-2, with 9 bases identical to TRBD2. CDR1 is ENHRY, CDR2 SYGVKD, per germline. The CDR3 length is 18 residues. Trimming removed 6 bases from V and 1 base from J; junction bases left unmatched: 12.

This clonotype was counted a few times. The V and J genes are TRBV5-6 and TRBJ2-7; no clear D. Germline V CDR1 and CDR2: SGHDT, YYEEEE. This CDR3 has 14 residues. V lost 2 bases, J lost 6 bases, and 15 bases lay in between. CDR3 region: CASSFGQDMSEQYF. DNA for the CDR3: TGTGCCAGCAGCTTCGGGCAGGATATGTCCGAGCAGTACTTC.

The CDR3 reads CASSPDRGPDTQYF. Here the CDR3 DNA reads TGCGCCAGCAGCCCTGACAGGGGGCCAGATACGCAGTATTTT. V usage is TRBV5-1 and J usage is TRBJ2-3; TRBD1 agrees at 10 bases. Germline lookup yields CDR1 SGHRS and CDR2 YFSETQ. V gave up 4 bases and J gave up 4 bases; unmatched junction bases: 3. CDR3 length: 14 residues.

This clonotype has a handful of counts. The chain is built from TRBV20-1 and TRBJ1-1; D uncertain. Germline CDR1 is DFQATT and CDR2 is SNEGSKA (reference sequence). Trimming cost V 5 bases and J 7 bases, with 11 bases left between them. This CDR3 spans 11 amino acids. CDR3 nucleotides: TGCAGTGCTTACACCGGGGTTGAAGCTTTCTTT. It specifies CSAYTGVEAFF.

This clonotype was seen more than once but under ten times. This sequence joins TRBV3-1 and TRBJ2-7; D is possibly TRBD1 or TRBD2 (5 bases each). With 4 bases removed from V and 7 bases from J, the gap between germline ends came to 8 bases. The CDR3 consists of 11 residues. Germline-derived CDR1 and CDR2 are LGHDT and YNNKEL (reference sequence). The CDR3 region is CASSRDREQYF. CDR3 nucleotides: TGTGCCAGCAGCCGGGACCGGGAGCAGTACTTC.

This clonotype was seen at least ten times. V is TRBV12-3 or TRBV12-4 and J is TRBJ2-1; the D gene is possibly TRBD1 (6 bases). The CDR3 length is 16 residues. Trimming left V 3 bases short and J 7 bases short, with 19 bases between. This chain's CDR3 is CASSFRLGAPSNEQFF. The CDR3 nucleotides are TGTGCCAGCAGTTTTCGGTTGGGGGCTCCCTCGAATGAGCAGTTCTTC.

This clonotype was found a few times. V and J are TRBV29-1 and TRBJ2-2, with TRBD2 matching over 8 bases. CDR3 length: 16 residues. In germline, CDR1 is SQVTM, CDR2 ANQGSEA. With V trimmed by 0 bases and J by 2 bases, 5 bases remained unmatched. The CDR3 loop reads CSVEDPRGGNTGELFF. CDR3 DNA: TGCAGCGTTGAAGATCCCCGGGGGGGTAACACCGGGGAGCTGTTTTTT.